Given below is one TCR beta chain in context. Its cognate antigen has yet to be identified. Per-base qualities were not stored, and no clone one base away is much larger. V is shortened by 2 bases, J by 5 bases, and the region joining them spans 10 bases. The CDR3 runs 13 residues from the cysteine to the phenylalanine. Left in the record is the CDR3 DNA by itself, 39 bases read in frame from the first base. CDR1 and CDR2, looked up from the germline V gene, are MNHEY and SVGAGI. The sample originates from a study of control samples from healthy donors and cancer patients (dated by TCRdb to 2018 to 2021). Library creation used the immunoSEQ multiplex PCR assay. As stored in TCRdb, this immuneACCESS dataset retains in-frame rearrangements with V and J assigned. A fraction of the clones does not appear; measured against another copy, unresolved V genes explain less than half of the discrepancy, and the remainder lacks a known reason. The sample has roughly 45,000 clones on record, approximately 92% of them singletons. 0.65% to 0.9% of the sample comes from the top ten.

Sample: PBMCs. This sequence originates from a man younger than 40 with colorectal cancer. The chain links TRBV6-5 with TRBJ2-7; the D gene cannot be resolved reliably. Here the CDR3 is given as CASSYGQPDEQYF. Here is the DNA: TGTGCCAGCAGTTACGGGCAGCCGGACGAGCAGTACTTC.